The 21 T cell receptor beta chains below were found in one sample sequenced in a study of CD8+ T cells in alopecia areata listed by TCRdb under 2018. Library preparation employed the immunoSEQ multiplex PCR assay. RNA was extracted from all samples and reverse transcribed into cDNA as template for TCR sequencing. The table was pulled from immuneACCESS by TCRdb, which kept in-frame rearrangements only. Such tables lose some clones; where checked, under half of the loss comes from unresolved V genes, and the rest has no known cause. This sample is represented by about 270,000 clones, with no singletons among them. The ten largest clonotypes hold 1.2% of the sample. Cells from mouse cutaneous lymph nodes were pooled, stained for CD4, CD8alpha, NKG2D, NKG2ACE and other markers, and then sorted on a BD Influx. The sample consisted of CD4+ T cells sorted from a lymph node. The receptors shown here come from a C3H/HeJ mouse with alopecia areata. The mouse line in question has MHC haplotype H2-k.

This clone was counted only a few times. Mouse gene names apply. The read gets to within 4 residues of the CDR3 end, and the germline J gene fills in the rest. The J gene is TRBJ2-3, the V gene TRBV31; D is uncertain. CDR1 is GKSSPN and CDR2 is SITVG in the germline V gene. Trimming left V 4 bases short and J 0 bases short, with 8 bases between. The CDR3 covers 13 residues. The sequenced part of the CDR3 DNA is TGTGCCTGGACCGCAAGGAGTGCAGAA. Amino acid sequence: CAWTARSAE. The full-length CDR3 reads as CAWTARSAETLYF. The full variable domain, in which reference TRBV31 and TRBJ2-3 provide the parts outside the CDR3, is AQTIHQWPVAEIKAVGSPLSLGCTIKGKSSPNLYWYWQATGGTLQQLFYSITVGQVESVVQLNLSASRPKDDQFILSTEKLLLSHSGFYLCAWTARSAETLYFGSGTRLTVL.

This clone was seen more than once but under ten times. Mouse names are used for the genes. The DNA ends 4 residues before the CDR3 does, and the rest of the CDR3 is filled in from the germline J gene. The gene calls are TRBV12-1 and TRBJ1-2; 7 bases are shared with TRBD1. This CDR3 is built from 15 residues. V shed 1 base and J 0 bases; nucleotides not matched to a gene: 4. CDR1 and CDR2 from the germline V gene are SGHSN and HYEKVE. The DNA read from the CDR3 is TGTGCCAGCTCTCTTCCGGGACAGACAAACTCC. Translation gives CASSLPGQTNS. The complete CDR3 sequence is CASSLPGQTNSDYTF.

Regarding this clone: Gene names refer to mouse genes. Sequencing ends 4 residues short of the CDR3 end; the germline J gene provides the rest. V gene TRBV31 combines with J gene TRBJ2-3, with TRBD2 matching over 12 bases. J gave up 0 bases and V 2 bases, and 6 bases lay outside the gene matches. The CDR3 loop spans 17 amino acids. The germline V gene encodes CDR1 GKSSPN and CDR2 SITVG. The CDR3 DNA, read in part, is TGTGCCTGGAGTAGGAGGGGACTGGGGGGTAGTGCAGAA. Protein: CAWSRRGLGGSAE. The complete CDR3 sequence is CAWSRRGLGGSAETLYF.

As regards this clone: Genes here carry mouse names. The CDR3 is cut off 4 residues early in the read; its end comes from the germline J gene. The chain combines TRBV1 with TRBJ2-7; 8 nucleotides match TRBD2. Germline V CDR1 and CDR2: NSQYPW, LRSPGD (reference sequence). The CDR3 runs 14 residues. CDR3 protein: CTCSAAGGRDEQYF. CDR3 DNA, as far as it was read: TGCACCTGCAGTGCAGCGGGGGGGCGGGAT.

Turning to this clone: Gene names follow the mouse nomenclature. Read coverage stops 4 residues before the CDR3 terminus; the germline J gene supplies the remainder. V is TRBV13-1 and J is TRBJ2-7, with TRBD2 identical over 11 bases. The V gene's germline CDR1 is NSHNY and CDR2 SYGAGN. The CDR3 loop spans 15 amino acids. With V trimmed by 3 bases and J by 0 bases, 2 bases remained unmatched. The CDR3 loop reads CASSGGLGGSYEQYF. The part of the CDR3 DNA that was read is TGTGCCAGCAGTGGCGGACTGGGGGGCTCCTAT.

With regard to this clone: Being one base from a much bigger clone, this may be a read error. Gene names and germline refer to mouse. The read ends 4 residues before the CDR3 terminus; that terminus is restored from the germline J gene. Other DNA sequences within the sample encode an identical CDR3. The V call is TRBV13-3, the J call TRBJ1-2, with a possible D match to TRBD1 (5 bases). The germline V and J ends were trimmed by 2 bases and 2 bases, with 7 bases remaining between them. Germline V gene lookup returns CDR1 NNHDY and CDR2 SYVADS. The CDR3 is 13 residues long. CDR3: CASSDGGNSDYTF. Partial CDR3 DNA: TGTGCCAGCAGTGACGGGGGGAACTCC.

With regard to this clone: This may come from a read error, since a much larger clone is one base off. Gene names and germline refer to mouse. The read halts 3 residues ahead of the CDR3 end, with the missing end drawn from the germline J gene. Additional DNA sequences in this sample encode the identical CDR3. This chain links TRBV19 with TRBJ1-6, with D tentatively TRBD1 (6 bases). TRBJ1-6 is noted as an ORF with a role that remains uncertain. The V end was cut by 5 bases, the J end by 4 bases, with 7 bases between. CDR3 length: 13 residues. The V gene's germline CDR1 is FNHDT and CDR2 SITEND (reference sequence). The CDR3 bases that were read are TGTGCCAGCAGGGACAGATATAATTCGCCC. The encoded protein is CASRDRYNSP. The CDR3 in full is CASRDRYNSPLYF.

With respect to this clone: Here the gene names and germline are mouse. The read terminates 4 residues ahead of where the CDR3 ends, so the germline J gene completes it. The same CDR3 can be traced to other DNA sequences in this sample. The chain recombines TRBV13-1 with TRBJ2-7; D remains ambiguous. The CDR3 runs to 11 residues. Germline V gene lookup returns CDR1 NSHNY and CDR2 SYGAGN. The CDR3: CASSPQYEQYF. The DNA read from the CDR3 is TGTGCCAGCAGCCCCCAATAT.

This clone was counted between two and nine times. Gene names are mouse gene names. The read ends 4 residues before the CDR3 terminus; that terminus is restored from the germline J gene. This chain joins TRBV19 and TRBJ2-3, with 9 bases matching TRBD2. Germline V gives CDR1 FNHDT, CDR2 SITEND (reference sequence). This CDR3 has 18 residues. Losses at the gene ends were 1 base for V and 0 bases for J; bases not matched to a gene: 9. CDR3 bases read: TGTGCCAGCAGTATACCTCTCGGGACTGGGACTAGTGCAGAA. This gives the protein CASSIPLGTGTSAE. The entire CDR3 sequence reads CASSIPLGTGTSAETLYF.

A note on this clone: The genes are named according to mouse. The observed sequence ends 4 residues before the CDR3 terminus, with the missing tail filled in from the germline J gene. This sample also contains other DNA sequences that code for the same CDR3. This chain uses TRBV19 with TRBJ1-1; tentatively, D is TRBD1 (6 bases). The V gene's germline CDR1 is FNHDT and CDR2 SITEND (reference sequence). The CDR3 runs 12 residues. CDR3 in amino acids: CASSMGGGEVFF. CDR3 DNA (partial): TGTGCCAGCAGTATGGGGGGCGGA.

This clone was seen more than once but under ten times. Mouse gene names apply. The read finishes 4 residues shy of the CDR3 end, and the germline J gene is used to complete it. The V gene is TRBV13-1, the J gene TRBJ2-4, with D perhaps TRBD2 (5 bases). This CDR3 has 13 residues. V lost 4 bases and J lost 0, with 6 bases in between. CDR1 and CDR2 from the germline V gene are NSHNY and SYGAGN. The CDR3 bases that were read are TGTGCCAGCAGTCTGGGTAGTCAAAAC. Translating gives CASSLGSQN. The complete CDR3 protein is CASSLGSQNTLYF.

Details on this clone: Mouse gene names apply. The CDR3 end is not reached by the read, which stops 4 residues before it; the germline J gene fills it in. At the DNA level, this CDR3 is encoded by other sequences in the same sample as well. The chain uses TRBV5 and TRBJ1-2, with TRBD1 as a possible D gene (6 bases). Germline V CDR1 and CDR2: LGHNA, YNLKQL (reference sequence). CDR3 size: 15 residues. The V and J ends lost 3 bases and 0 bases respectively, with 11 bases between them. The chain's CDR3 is CASSQGDNANSDYTF. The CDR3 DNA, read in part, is TGTGCCAGCAGCCAGGGGGACAATGCAAACTCC.

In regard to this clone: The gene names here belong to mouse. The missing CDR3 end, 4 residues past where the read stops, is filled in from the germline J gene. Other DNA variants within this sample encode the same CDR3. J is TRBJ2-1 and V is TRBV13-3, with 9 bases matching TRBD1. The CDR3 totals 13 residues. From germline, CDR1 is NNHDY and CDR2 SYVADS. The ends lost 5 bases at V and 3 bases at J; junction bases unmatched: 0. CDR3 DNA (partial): TGTGCCAGCAGACAGGGGGCCTATGCT. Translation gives CASRQGAYA. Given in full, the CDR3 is CASRQGAYAEQFF.

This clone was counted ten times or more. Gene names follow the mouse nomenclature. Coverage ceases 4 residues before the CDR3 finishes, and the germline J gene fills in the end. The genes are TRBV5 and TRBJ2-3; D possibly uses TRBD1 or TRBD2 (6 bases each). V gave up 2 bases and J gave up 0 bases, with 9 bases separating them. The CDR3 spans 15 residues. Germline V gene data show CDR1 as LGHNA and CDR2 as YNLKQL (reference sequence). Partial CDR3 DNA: TGTGCCAGCAGCCAACAGGGGACTAGTGCAGAA. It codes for CASSQQGTSAE. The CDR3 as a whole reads CASSQQGTSAETLYF.

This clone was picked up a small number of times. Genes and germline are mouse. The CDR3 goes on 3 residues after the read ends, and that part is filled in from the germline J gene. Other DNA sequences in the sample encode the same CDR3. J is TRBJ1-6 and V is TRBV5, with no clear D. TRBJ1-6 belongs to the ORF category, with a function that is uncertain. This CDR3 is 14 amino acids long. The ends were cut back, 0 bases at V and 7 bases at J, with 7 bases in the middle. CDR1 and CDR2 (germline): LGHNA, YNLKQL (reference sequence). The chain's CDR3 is CASSQEVRNSPLYF. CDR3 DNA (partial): TGTGCCAGCAGCCAAGAGGTCAGAAATTCGCCC.

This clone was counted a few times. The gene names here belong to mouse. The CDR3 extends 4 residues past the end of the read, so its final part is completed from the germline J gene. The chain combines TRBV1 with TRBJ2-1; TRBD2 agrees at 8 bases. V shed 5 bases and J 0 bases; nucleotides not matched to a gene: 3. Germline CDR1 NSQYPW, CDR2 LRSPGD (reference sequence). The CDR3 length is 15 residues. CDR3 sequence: CTCSPWGANYAEQFF. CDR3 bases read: TGCACCTGCAGTCCCTGGGGGGCTAACTATGCT.

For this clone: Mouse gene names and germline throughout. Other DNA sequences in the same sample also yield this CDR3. CDR3 DNA (partial): TGTGCCAGCAGCGAGGACTGGGGGGGTAGTGCAGAA. Translated, it gives CASSEDWGGSAE. The entire CDR3 protein is CASSEDWGGSAETLYF. V gene TRBV13-1 combines with J gene TRBJ2-3; 12 bases map to TRBD2. The read comes to an end 4 residues before the CDR3 does, leaving the germline J gene to fill in the end. Germline CDR1 reads NSHNY; CDR2 reads SYGAGN. After removal of 5 bases from V and 0 bases from J, the junction contained 4 bases not matched to a gene. The CDR3 has 16 amino acids.

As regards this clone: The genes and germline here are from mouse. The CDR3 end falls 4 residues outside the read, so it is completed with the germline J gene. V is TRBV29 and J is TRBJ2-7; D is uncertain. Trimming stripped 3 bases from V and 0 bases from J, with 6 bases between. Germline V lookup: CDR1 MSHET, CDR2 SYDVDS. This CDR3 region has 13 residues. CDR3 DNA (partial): TGTGCTAGCAGTTTCGACAACTCCTAT. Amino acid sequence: CASSFDNSY. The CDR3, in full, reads CASSFDNSYEQYF.

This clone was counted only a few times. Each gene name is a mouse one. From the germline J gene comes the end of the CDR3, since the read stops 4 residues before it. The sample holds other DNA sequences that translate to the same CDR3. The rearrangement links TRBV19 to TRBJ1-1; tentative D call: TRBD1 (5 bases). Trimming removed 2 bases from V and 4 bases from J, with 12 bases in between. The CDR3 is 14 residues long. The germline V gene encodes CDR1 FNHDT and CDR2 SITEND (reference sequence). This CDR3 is CASSISRVGTEVFF. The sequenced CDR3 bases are TGTGCCAGCAGTATTTCCAGGGTGGGCACA.

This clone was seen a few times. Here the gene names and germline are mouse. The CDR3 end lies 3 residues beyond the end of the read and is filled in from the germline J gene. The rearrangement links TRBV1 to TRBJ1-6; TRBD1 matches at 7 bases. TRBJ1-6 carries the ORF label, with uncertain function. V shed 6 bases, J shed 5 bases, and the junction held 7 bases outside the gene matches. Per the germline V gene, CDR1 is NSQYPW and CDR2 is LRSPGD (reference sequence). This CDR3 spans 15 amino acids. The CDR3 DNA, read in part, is TGCACCTGCAGGTCGGACAGGAGGGATAATTCGCCC. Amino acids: CTCRSDRRDNSP. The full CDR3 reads CTCRSDRRDNSPLYF.

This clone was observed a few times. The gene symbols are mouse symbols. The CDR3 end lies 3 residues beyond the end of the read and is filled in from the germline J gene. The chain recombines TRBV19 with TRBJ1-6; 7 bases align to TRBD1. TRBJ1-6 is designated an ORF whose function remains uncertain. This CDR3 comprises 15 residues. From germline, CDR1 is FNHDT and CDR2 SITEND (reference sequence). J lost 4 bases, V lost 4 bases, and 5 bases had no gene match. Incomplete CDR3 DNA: TGTGCCAGCAGTTCAGACAGGGATTATAATTCGCCC. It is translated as CASSSDRDYNSP. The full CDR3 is CASSSDRDYNSPLYF.